This passage covers 5 T cell receptor beta chains from one sample sequenced in a study of identical twins. TCRdb processed the 5' RACE reads anew with MiXCR; each CDR3 protein has one entry. This repertoire shows around 530,000 distinct CDR3 sequences, nearly 15% found once; its top ten account for 0.44%. The sample was also linked to a second study, of yellow fever vaccine responses in identical twins.

The sample consisted of CD4+ T cells sorted from blood. These receptors originate from a woman under 30 in good health.

This clonotype was detected only a few times. V is TRBV20-1 and J is TRBJ2-3, with no clear D. Germline V lookup: CDR1 DFQATT, CDR2 SNEGSKA (reference sequence). The length of the CDR3 is 12 residues. V lost 7 bases and J 1 base, leaving 9 bases between the germline ends. CDR3 region: CSGLGRTDTQYF. The CDR3, as DNA: TGCAGTGGTCTTGGGCGCACAGATACGCAGTATTTT.

This clonotype has a count of ten or more. CDR3 amino acids: CASSRGQGNYGYTF. CDR3 DNA sequence: TGTGCCAGCAGCCGGGGACAGGGCAACTATGGCTACACCTTC. This chain uses TRBV12-3 or TRBV12-4 with TRBJ1-2, with 9 bases that match TRBD1. Germline trimming cut 6 bases from V and 2 bases from J; bases unmatched to any gene: 4. The CDR3 has 14 amino acids.

This clonotype was found a few times. The chain uses TRBV27 and TRBJ2-7; 8 nucleotides align to TRBD2. The CDR3 length is 16 residues. Looked up from germline, CDR1 is MNHEY and CDR2 is SMNVEV (reference sequence). Germline trimming cut 2 bases from V and 3 bases from J; bases unmatched to any gene: 9. In DNA, the CDR3 is TGTGCCAGCAGTTTAGGACCGGGACTAGGGATCTACGAGCAGTACTTC. Encoded protein: CASSLGPGLGIYEQYF.

The chain has TRBV12-3 or TRBV12-4 and TRBJ2-1; 9 bases line up with TRBD1. V was pared by 6 bases and J by 8 bases, with 8 bases of the junction left unmatched. This CDR3 comprises 14 residues. The CDR3 loop is CASRTRTGVHEQFF. In DNA form, the CDR3 reads TGTGCCAGCAGAACGCGGACAGGGGTCCATGAGCAGTTCTTC.

In this sample, this clonotype turned up many times. The V gene is TRBV7-9, the J gene TRBJ1-1; the match to TRBD1 covers 11 bases. V trimming: 6 bases; J trimming: 2 bases; junction bases outside the gene matches: 8. The CDR3 is 16 residues long. Germline CDR1 SEHNR, CDR2 FQNEAQ (reference sequence). The CDR3 sequence is CASREGQGVINTEAFF. For the CDR3, the DNA is TGTGCCAGCAGAGAGGGACAGGGGGTTATCAACACTGAAGCTTTCTTT.